This T cell receptor (beta chain) was retrieved from a study of early T cells in non-severe SARS-CoV-2 infection. Individual cDNA molecules were tagged with unique molecular identifiers. One entry per CDR3 protein results from TCRdb running MiXCR on the 5' RACE reads. The repertoire holds over 60,000 distinct CDR3 sequences, approximately 14% seen once, with 4% to 5% in the top ten. Study findings and constraints: Anti-spike CD8 responses were favored in VDJdb matching, and private and CD4 specificities were missed.

Concerning this clonotype: Its antigen remains unknown.

The J segment lost 8 bases and the V segment lost 4 bases, leaving 12 bases of the junction unmatched. The CDR3 totals 15 residues. CDR1 SGDLS and CDR2 YYNGEE come from the germline V gene. The genes are TRBV9 and TRBJ2-5; 9 bases match TRBD2. Sequencing used whole blood. This sequence originates from an adult who was a healthcare worker with PCR-confirmed SARS-CoV-2 infection or an uninfected control (not recorded which). The CDR3, as DNA: TGTGCCAGCAGCCCGCGGACTAGCGCCCTTGAAACCCAGTACTTC. Encoded protein: CASSPRTSALETQYF. The full variable domain, completed using reference TRBV9 and TRBJ2-5, is DSGVTQTPKHLITATGQRVTLRCSPRSGDLSVYWYQQSLDQGLQFLIQYYNGEERAKGNILERFSAQQFPDLHSELNLSSLELGDSALYFCASSPRTSALETQYFGPGTRLLVL.